These 20 T cell receptor beta chains were all obtained from the same sample, sequenced in a study of a mutant IDH1 vaccine in newly diagnosed glioma. What these receptors recognize is not known. Data came from immunoSEQ multiplex PCR; TCRdb stores just in-frame clones and leaves some out. The sample records about 24,000 clones, approximately 79% being singletons. The time point: week 11, during vaccination. The content of each vaccine dose was 300 ug of mutant IDH1 20-mer peptide, and topical imiquimod accompanied it. The source material was PBMCs, sampled from a glioma patient whose treatment included an IDH1 peptide vaccine. The source is a man aged 35 to 55 with glioma.

V gene TRBV4-1 combines with J gene TRBJ2-7, with 12 bases aligning to TRBD2. The CDR3 is made up of 15 amino acids. Per the germline V gene, CDR1 is MGHRA and CDR2 is YSYEKL. Trimming at V came to 0 bases and at J to 6 bases, leaving 3 bases not matched to a gene. The DNA of the CDR3 is TGCGCCAGCAGCCAAGATCTAGCGGGAGGGCGCGAGCAGTACTTC. As protein: CASSQDLAGGREQYF.

The chain has TRBV6-6 and TRBJ2-2, with 11 bases matching TRBD2. Losses at the gene ends were 2 bases for V and 7 bases for J; bases not matched to a gene: 6. This CDR3 region has 16 residues. CDR1 and CDR2 from the germline V gene are MNHNY and SVGAGI (reference sequence). The CDR3 spells CASSYPPGLAVGELFF. In DNA form, the CDR3 reads TGTGCCAGCAGTTACCCCCCGGGACTAGCGGTCGGGGAGCTGTTTTTT.

The chain carries TRBV6-5 and TRBJ2-7; D may be TRBD2 (5 bases). Germline-derived CDR1 and CDR2 are MNHEY and SVGAGI. The CDR3 is 14 amino acids. Trimming pared 6 bases from V and 3 bases from J, leaving 15 bases between. In nucleotides, the CDR3 is TGTGCCAGCAGGGCGGACTGGCGTAGCTACGAGCAGTACTTC. Its protein product is CASRADWRSYEQYF.

The rearrangement joins TRBV6-5 to TRBJ1-6; 7 bases fit TRBD1. The V segment lost 0 bases and the J segment 6 bases; nucleotides outside the gene matches: 5. Germline V lookup: CDR1 MNHEY, CDR2 SVGAGI. The CDR3 extends over 16 amino acids. The CDR3 spells CASSYSRTGSNSPLHF. CDR3 sequence (DNA): TGTGCCAGCAGTTACTCGAGGACAGGCAGTAATTCACCCCTCCACTTT.

This clone was seen a few times. V and J are TRBV5-4 and TRBJ2-2, with D perhaps TRBD2 (5 bases). The V end lost 4 bases, the J end lost 1 base, and 11 bases lay between the germline ends. The CDR3 length is 15 residues. Germline CDR1 and CDR2: SGHNT and YYREEE (reference sequence). CDR3 sequence reads: CASSLEGRNTGELFF. CDR3 sequence (DNA): TGTGCCAGCAGCCTCGAGGGCAGGAACACCGGGGAGCTGTTTTTT. The variable domain in full, completed from reference TRBV5-4 and TRBJ2-2, reads ETGVTQSPTHLIKTRGQQVTLRCSSQSGHNTVSWYQQALGQGPQFIFQYYREEENGRGNFPPRFSGLQFPNYSSELNVNALELDDSALYLCASSLEGRNTGELFFGEGSRLTVL.

This rearrangement joins TRBV4-1 to TRBJ2-5; TRBD2 matches at 8 bases. With V trimmed by 0 bases and J by 2 bases, 8 bases remained unmatched. CDR1 and CDR2 from the germline V gene are MGHRA and YSYEKL. This CDR3 has 17 amino acids. The CDR3 bases are TGCGCCAGCAGCCAAGAGCCAGCGGGAGTGTTACAAGAGACCCAGTACTTC. Amino acid sequence: CASSQEPAGVLQETQYF.

V is TRBV27 and J is TRBJ2-1; 7 nucleotides align to TRBD2. V was clipped by 2 bases and J by 8 bases; unmatched bases: 6. The CDR3 runs 14 residues. From germline, CDR1 is MNHEY and CDR2 SMNVEV (reference sequence). As DNA, the CDR3 is TGTGCCAGCAGTTTAGCGGGGGTCGTCGATGAGCAGTTCTTC. Its protein product is CASSLAGVVDEQFF.

The rearrangement joins TRBV6-1 to TRBJ1-1; 9 nucleotides match TRBD1. The V and J ends lost 4 bases and 4 bases, in that order; junction bases with no gene match: 10. The CDR3 runs 16 residues. Germline CDR1 is MNHNS and CDR2 is SASEGT. This CDR3 reads CASSAPTGGPGTEAFF. DNA for the CDR3: TGTGCCAGCAGTGCCCCTACAGGGGGCCCCGGCACTGAAGCTTTCTTT.

V gene TRBV4-1 combines with J gene TRBJ1-3; possibly TRBD1 for D (6 bases). Looked up from germline, CDR1 is MGHRA and CDR2 is YSYEKL. With 1 base removed from V and 4 bases from J, the gap between germline ends came to 20 bases. This CDR3 is 18 amino acids long. CDR3 sequence: CASSQVLGQPHIGNTIYF. The CDR3 DNA reads as TGCGCCAGCAGCCAAGTCTTAGGACAGCCCCATATCGGAAACACCATATATTTT.

The J gene is TRBJ2-5, the V gene TRBV7-9; D may match TRBD1 or TRBD2 (5 bases each). Trimming left V 0 bases short and J 5 bases short, with 10 bases between. Germline CDR1 is SEHNR and CDR2 is FQNEAQ (reference sequence). This CDR3 is 14 amino acids long. The CDR3 nucleotides are TGTGCCAGCAGCTTAGCCCTGGGGGTGGAGACCCAGTACTTC. Translating gives CASSLALGVETQYF.

The V gene is TRBV7-2, the J gene TRBJ2-3; D gene unclear. CDR3 size: 11 residues. V lost 8 bases, J lost 0 bases, and 3 bases lay in between. Germline assignment: CDR1 SGHTA and CDR2 FQGNSA. In DNA, the CDR3 is TGTGCCAGCGGTAGCACAGATACGCAGTATTTT. Amino acids: CASGSTDTQYF.

The V call is TRBV10-2, the J call TRBJ2-7; 9 nucleotides line up with TRBD1. The CDR3 has 14 amino acids. Germline values: CDR1 WSHSY, CDR2 SAAADI. The V segment lost 6 bases and the J segment 4 bases; nucleotides outside the gene matches: 7. In DNA form, the CDR3 reads TGCGCCAGCAGCCAGACAGGGGGTGCTTACGAGCAGTACGTC. Translating it yields CASSQTGGAYEQYV.

The V gene is TRBV18, the J gene TRBJ1-3; maybe TRBD1 (5 bases). V dropped 3 bases and J dropped 4 bases, with 19 bases sitting between them. The length of the CDR3 is 17 residues. The germline CDR1 and CDR2 sequences are KGHSH and LQKENI. CDR3 nucleotide sequence: TGTGCCAGCTCACCCAAAACCACCAGGGCCGGCGGAAACACCATATATTTT. This gives the protein CASSPKTTRAGGNTIYF.

As regards this clone: The junction and the germline gene differ at one end; a read error may be behind it. CDR3 loop: CASSYSSPREETRYF. CDR3 nucleotides: TGTGCCAGCAGTTACTCCAGCCCCAGAGAAGAGACCCGGTACTTC. This sequence joins TRBV6-5 and TRBJ2-5; D gene uncertain. The CDR3 has 15 amino acids. Germline assignment: CDR1 MNHEY and CDR2 SVGAGI.

The gene calls are TRBV6-4 and TRBJ2-6, with D perhaps given as TRBD1 or TRBD2 (5 bases each). V was shortened by 4 bases and J by 0 bases, with 13 bases between the two germline ends. Germline V gene sequence: CDR1 MRHNA, CDR2 SNTAGT. This CDR3 has 17 amino acids. CDR3 DNA: TGTGCCAGCAGTGGAGGAGATGGGGGCTCTGGGGCCAACGTCCTGACTTTC. Its translation is CASSGGDGGSGANVLTF.

The gene calls are TRBV7-2 and TRBJ2-7; the match to TRBD2 covers 11 bases. V gave up 1 base and J gave up 5 bases; unmatched junction bases: 10. The CDR3 extends over 17 amino acids. Germline-derived CDR1 and CDR2 are SGHTA and FQGNSA. The CDR3 nucleotides read TGTGCCAGCAGCTTAGTGGGGACTAGCGGAGCCCAAAACGAGCAGTACGTC. It encodes CASSLVGTSGAQNEQYV.

The rearrangement links TRBV6-5 to TRBJ2-7; possibly TRBD2 for D (6 bases). CDR3 length: 13 amino acids. The V end lost 2 bases, the J end lost 4 bases, and 9 bases lay between the germline ends. The germline V gene encodes CDR1 MNHEY and CDR2 SVGAGI. The CDR3 sequence: CASSYGTLYEQYF. As DNA, the CDR3 is TGTGCCAGCAGTTACGGGACTTTGTACGAGCAGTACTTC.

The chain links TRBV28 to TRBJ1-3; maybe TRBD1 (6 bases). V was pared by 5 bases and J by 4 bases, with 15 bases between. Per the germline V gene, CDR1 is MDHEN and CDR2 is SYDVKM. The CDR3 has 15 amino acids. The CDR3 loop reads CASSAAGAYGNTIYF. For the CDR3, the DNA is TGTGCCAGCAGTGCTGCGGGGGCTTACGGAAACACCATATATTTT.

The V and J genes are TRBV6-5 and TRBJ1-2; D ambiguous. Per the germline V gene, CDR1 is MNHEY and CDR2 is SVGAGI. This CDR3 comprises 14 residues. V was shortened by 0 bases and J by 4 bases, with 9 bases between the two germline ends. The CDR3 region has the DNA TGTGCCAGCAGTTACTCTCACAGCATCTATGGCTACACCTTC. Encoded protein: CASSYSHSIYGYTF.

The chain carries TRBV19 and TRBJ1-1; no clear D. The germline CDR1 and CDR2 sequences are LNHDA and SQIVND (reference sequence). The CDR3 loop spans 15 amino acids. With 2 bases removed from V and 8 bases from J, the gap between germline ends came to 18 bases. CDR3 protein: CASSIKLEDRSEAFF. The CDR3 DNA reads TGTGCCAGTAGTATAAAACTTGAGGATCGGTCCGAAGCTTTCTTT.